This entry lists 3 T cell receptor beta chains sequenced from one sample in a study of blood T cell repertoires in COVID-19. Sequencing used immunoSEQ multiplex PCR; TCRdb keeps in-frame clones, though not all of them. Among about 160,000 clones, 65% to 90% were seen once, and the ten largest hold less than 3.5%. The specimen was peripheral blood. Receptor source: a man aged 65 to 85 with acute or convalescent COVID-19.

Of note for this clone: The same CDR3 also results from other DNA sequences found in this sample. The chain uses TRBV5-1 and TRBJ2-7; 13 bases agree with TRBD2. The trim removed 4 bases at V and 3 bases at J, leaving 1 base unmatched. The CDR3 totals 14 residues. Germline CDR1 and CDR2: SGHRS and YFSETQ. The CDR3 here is CASSRTSGSYEQYF. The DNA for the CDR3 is TGCGCCAGCAGCCGGACTAGCGGGAGCTACGAGCAGTACTTC.

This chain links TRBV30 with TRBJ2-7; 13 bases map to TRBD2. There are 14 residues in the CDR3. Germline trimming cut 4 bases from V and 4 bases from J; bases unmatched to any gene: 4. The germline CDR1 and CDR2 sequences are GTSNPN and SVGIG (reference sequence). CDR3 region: CAWTRLAGGYEQYF. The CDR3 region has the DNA TGTGCCTGGACTAGACTAGCGGGAGGTTACGAGCAGTACTTC.

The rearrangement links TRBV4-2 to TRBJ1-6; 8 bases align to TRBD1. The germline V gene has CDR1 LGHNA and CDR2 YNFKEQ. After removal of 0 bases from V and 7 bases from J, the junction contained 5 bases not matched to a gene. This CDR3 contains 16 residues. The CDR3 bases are TGTGCCAGCAGCCAAGATCAGGGGGCCAGGAATTCACCCCTCCACTTT. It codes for CASSQDQGARNSPLHF.